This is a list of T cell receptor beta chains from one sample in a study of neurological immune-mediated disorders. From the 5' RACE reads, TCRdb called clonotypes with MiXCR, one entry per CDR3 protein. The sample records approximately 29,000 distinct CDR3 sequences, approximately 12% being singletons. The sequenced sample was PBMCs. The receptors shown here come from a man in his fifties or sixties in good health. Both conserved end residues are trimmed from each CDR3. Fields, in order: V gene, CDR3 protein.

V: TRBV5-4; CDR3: ASSLEGGFGTGELF
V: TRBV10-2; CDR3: ASCKNSPNTGELF
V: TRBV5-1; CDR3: ASSLASNEQF
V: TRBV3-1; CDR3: ASSQLAKDTQY
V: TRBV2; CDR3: ASSEANRVYEQY
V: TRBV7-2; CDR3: ASSSTQASTDTQY
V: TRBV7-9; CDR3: ASSLGAAGGMYEQF
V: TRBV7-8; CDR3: ASSLRWERDNEQF
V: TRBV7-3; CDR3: ASSLTAGVNTGELF
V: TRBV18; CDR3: ASSPVGPGPHNEQF